This entry is about one TCR beta chain. Its target is unknown. The sample comes from a study of Graves' ophthalmopathy and Graves' hyperthyroidism. The study recruited hyperthyroidism patients aged 18 to 65 who were newly diagnosed, under 2 months' duration. Clinical symptoms, serum thyroxine, TRAb, thyroid ultrasound and orbital computed tomography were relied on for diagnosis. The TCR beta CDR3 regions underwent amplification from RNA transcripts. Investigators did first-round RT-PCR with HTBI primers, then second-round multiplex PCR. One entry per CDR3 protein results from TCRdb running MiXCR on the multiplex PCR reads. The sample has around 1.1 million distinct CDR3 sequences; 35% to 40% are singletons. General study results and limits: In blood, most expanded thyroid clonotypes above 0.001 frequency were also detected. The model predicted ophthalmopathy progression with 60% to 71% sensitivity and approximately 72% specificity.

Sequenced: peripheral blood or thyroid tissue (not recorded which). The source is an adult man with Graves' hyperthyroidism.

The CDR3 here is CSAEGQGYEQYF. The CDR3 DNA reads as TGCAGTGCTGAGGGACAGGGCTACGAGCAGTACTTC. This chain uses TRBV20-1 with TRBJ2-7, with TRBD1 identical over 9 bases. This CDR3 contains 12 residues. CDR1 DFQATT and CDR2 SNEGSKA come from the germline V gene (reference sequence). Trimming cost V 5 bases and J 3 bases; bases outside gene matches: 2.